The clone carrying this T cell receptor (beta chain) turned up a few times. As to time point: patch test 1, 2 weeks after DPC sensitization. This sample's treatment: therapeutic diphenylcyclopropenone sensitization with weekly scalp DPC. The record originates from a study of human T cells and chemical hapten exposure. Via MiXCR, TCRdb re-called the RACE reads, giving one row per CDR3 protein. The sample has about 360,000 distinct CDR3 sequences, 5.5% to 8% seen once. V was shortened by 6 bases and J by 0 bases, with 17 bases between the two germline ends. Per germline, CDR1 MNHEY and CDR2 SVGEGT. The CDR3 totals 17 residues.

The material sequenced was whole blood, taken in connection with sensitization to the hapten diphenylcyclopropenone (DPC). The sequence came from a woman between 18 and 29 years old with alopecia areata. Some clones in this sample may be carry-over from other donors' samples. This rearrangement joins TRBV6-2 or TRBV6-3 to TRBJ1-4; possible D gene TRBD1, 5 bases. The CDR3: CASRNRIASPTNEKLFF. CDR3 DNA sequence: TGTGCCAGCAGAAACAGGATCGCGAGCCCAACTAATGAAAAACTGTTTTTT.